What follows are 2 T cell receptor beta chains derived from one specimen sequenced in a study of cytomegalovirus exposure and HLA in healthy donors. The PCR employed 60 Vbeta primers together with 13 Jbeta primers. Method: immunoSEQ multiplex PCR; TCRdb's copy keeps in-frame clones and lacks some. The sample's table shows around 130,000 clones. Material: PBMCs. Receptors originate from a woman aged 55 to 70 in good health and CMV-seronegative.

The V and J genes are TRBV7-9 and TRBJ1-1; D possibly corresponds to TRBD1 (6 bases). Germline V gene sequence: CDR1 SEHNR, CDR2 FQNEAQ (reference sequence). Trimming shortened V by 2 bases and J by 1 base, and 11 bases separated the two germline ends. The CDR3 spans 15 residues. Here the CDR3 DNA reads TGTGCCAGCAGCTTATATGGGACACCGAACACTGAAGCTTTCTTT. Amino acid sequence: CASSLYGTPNTEAFF.

The chain is built from TRBV29-1 and TRBJ1-4; D uncertain. Per the germline V gene, CDR1 is SQVTM and CDR2 is ANQGSEA. The CDR3 is 14 residues long. Trimming cost V 4 bases and J 0 bases, with 9 bases left between them. The CDR3 spells CSVVPGATNEKLFF. CDR3 bases: TGCAGCGTTGTCCCCGGGGCAACTAATGAAAAACTGTTTTTT. The full variable domain, with the rest looked up from reference TRBV29-1 and TRBJ1-4, is SAVISQKPSRDICQRGTSLTIQCQVDSQVTMMFWYRQQPGQSLTLIATANQGSEATYESGFVIDKFPISRPNLTFSTLTVSNMSPEDSSIYLCSVVPGATNEKLFFGSGTQLSVL.